This T cell receptor beta chain originates from a study of T cells in Graves' hyperthyroidism and ophthalmopathy. A note on this clonotype: The target antigen is unknown. The junction departs from germline at one end; a sequencing error may be responsible.

From germline, CDR1 is KGHDR and CDR2 SFDVKD. The CDR3 runs to 14 residues. Lactation, pregnancy, other autoimmune disease or uncontrolled infection led to exclusion of patients. The study, taken as a whole, reports: Most thyroid-expanded clonotypes above 0.001 were also found in blood.

The CDR3 regions of TCR beta were amplified from RNA transcripts. First-round RT-PCR targeting the TCR CDR3 was performed with the HTBI primer set. TCRdb ran MiXCR on the multiplex PCR reads and lists one entry per CDR3 protein. The sample includes under 250,000 distinct CDR3 sequences, almost 25% seen only once; the top ten take about a third. The chain couples TRBV24-1 to TRBJ2-7; possible D gene TRBD2, 5 bases. The receptor comes from a woman aged 35 to 49 with Graves' ophthalmopathy. Material for sequencing was blood. The CDR3 sequence: CASSSGEGPYEQYF. Here the CDR3 DNA reads TGCGCCAGCAGTTCCGGCGAGGGTCCCTACGAGCAGTACTTC.